Shown below are 21 T cell receptor beta chains from a single sample sequenced in a study of cytotoxic CD8 clonotypes in ibrutinib-treated CLL. Clones were sequenced by immunoSEQ multiplex PCR, and TCRdb holds only the in-frame ones, with some missing. The sample contains about 150,000 clones, 76% of which appear only once. The sample in question was PBMCs, obtained after 24 months of ibrutinib treatment. The receptors come from a human donor with chronic lymphocytic leukemia.

The J gene is TRBJ2-7, the V gene TRBV13, with D possibly TRBD1 on 7 matching bases. There are 14 residues in the CDR3. Germline V gene sequence: CDR1 PRHDT, CDR2 FYEKMQ (reference sequence). The germline V and J ends were trimmed by 5 bases and 7 bases, with 18 bases remaining between them. CDR3 sequence: CASSPRQGAGEQYF. As DNA, the CDR3 is TGTGCCAGCAGCCCCCGACAGGGCGCGGGGGAGCAGTACTTC.

The chain combines TRBV27 with TRBJ1-1, with 9 positions matching TRBD1. Trimming at V came to 3 bases and at J to 4 bases, leaving 3 bases not matched to a gene. This CDR3 has 14 amino acids. Per the germline V gene, CDR1 is MNHEY and CDR2 is SMNVEV (reference sequence). The CDR3 reads CASSFRQGGTEAFF. CDR3 DNA: TGTGCCAGCAGTTTCCGACAGGGGGGCACTGAAGCTTTCTTT.

Written as DNA, the CDR3 is TGTGCCAGCAGCCGCACCCGACAGGGACTTGGGACCCAGTACTTC. This gives the protein CASSRTRQGLGTQYF. The chain has TRBV27 and TRBJ2-5, with a possible D match to TRBD1 (7 bases). The CDR3 loop spans 15 amino acids. The germline gives CDR1 MNHEY, CDR2 SMNVEV (reference sequence). V gave up 6 bases and J gave up 7 bases, with 21 bases separating them.

This clone turned up a few times. Written as DNA, the CDR3 is TGCAGTGCTAGAGGCGGGGCCGAGCAGTACTTC. Its translation: CSARGGAEQYF. This sequence joins TRBV20-1 and TRBJ2-7; weak D call: TRBD2 (6 bases). With 1 base removed from V and 6 bases from J, the gap between germline ends came to 7 bases. CDR1 and CDR2 from the germline V gene are DFQATT and SNEGSKA (reference sequence). This CDR3 is built from 11 residues.

The CDR3 sequence is CAIGRPSYEQYF. The CDR3 DNA is TGTGCCATCGGGCGGCCCTCCTACGAGCAGTACTTC. The V and J genes are TRBV10-3 and TRBJ2-7; D unresolved. CDR3 length equals 12 residues. Germline CDR1 ENHRY, CDR2 SYGVKD. V lost 8 bases and J lost 0, with 8 bases in between.

This clone has more than one count but fewer than ten. The gene calls are TRBV5-4 and TRBJ2-2; TRBD2 agrees at 11 bases. V was pared by 4 bases and J by 1 base, with 6 bases of the junction left unmatched. CDR1 is SGHNT, CDR2 YYREEE, per germline (reference sequence). This CDR3 has 17 residues. The CDR3 nucleotides are TGTGCCAGCAGCCCAGGACTAGCGGGCGGGAACACCGGGGAGCTGTTTTTT. Its protein product is CASSPGLAGGNTGELFF.

This clone showed up many times. J is TRBJ2-7 and V is TRBV7-3; D possibly corresponds to TRBD2 (5 bases). The CDR3 runs to 14 residues. The germline V gene encodes CDR1 SGHTA and CDR2 FQGTGA. V was pared by 7 bases and J by 7 bases, with 20 bases between. CDR3 bases: TGTGCCAGCACCAGGACTTCCCGTTCCGGGGAGCAGTACTTC. Translated, it gives CASTRTSRSGEQYF.

This chain links TRBV7-8 with TRBJ1-2, with D perhaps TRBD1 (6 bases). The germline CDR1 and CDR2 sequences are SGHVS and FQNEAQ. V lost 10 bases and J lost 2, with 14 bases in between. There are 13 residues in the CDR3. The CDR3 DNA reads as TGTGCCACTTACGGGGGCGCCAACTATGGCTACACCTTC. Residues: CATYGGANYGYTF.

The chain employs TRBV7-3 and TRBJ1-1; no clear D. The germline V gene encodes CDR1 SGHTA and CDR2 FQGTGA. CDR3 size: 14 residues. The germline V and J ends were trimmed by 4 bases and 1 base, with 10 bases remaining between them. Here the CDR3 reads CASSSGPQNTEAFF. CDR3 nucleotide sequence: TGTGCCAGCAGCTCCGGGCCCCAGAACACTGAAGCTTTCTTT.

The rearrangement uses TRBV2 and TRBJ1-5, with D maybe TRBD1 (5 bases). Between the trimmed V and J ends, which lost 6 bases and 1 base, there was a span of 13 bases. CDR1 and CDR2 from the germline V gene are SNHLY and FYNNEI. This CDR3 region has 15 residues. Here the CDR3 DNA reads TGTGCCAGCAGGGGCACGAGGGGAAGCAATCAGCCCCAGCATTTT. Its translation: CASRGTRGSNQPQHF.

The J gene is TRBJ2-1, the V gene TRBV7-9; D is unresolved. Germline loops: CDR1 SEHNR, CDR2 FQNEAQ (reference sequence). The CDR3 spans 13 residues. V was cut by 8 bases and J by 2 bases, with 10 bases left in between. CDR3 in amino acids: CASGKGTYNEQFF. The CDR3 DNA sequence: TGTGCCAGCGGGAAGGGAACCTACAATGAGCAGTTCTTC.

This chain connects TRBV5-1 to TRBJ1-2; perhaps TRBD1 as D (6 bases). The V gene lost 4 bases and the J gene lost 0 bases, with 13 bases spanning the gap. This CDR3 has 15 amino acids. CDR1 SGHRS and CDR2 YFSETQ come from the germline V gene. CDR3 in DNA: TGCGCCAGCAGCCTGGGGACACCGCCTAACTATGGCTACACCTTC. This sequence encodes CASSLGTPPNYGYTF. Looking up the rest from reference TRBV5-1 and TRBJ1-2 gives the full variable domain: KAGVTQTPRYLIKTRGQQVTLSCSPISGHRSVSWYQQTPGQGLQFLFEYFSETQRNKGNFPGRFSGRQFSNSRSEMNVSTLELGDSALYLCASSLGTPPNYGYTFGSGTRLTVV.

V is TRBV18 and J is TRBJ2-7; 7 bases are shared with TRBD2. From germline, CDR1 is KGHSH and CDR2 LQKENI. The CDR3 is made up of 15 amino acids. Losses at the gene ends were 2 bases for V and 3 bases for J; bases not matched to a gene: 7. The CDR3 DNA follows: TGTGCCAGCTCACCAGCAGCGGGGTCCTACTACGAGCAGTACTTC. This gives the protein CASSPAAGSYYEQYF.

This rearrangement joins TRBV19 to TRBJ1-1, with D unclear. V lost 3 bases and J 0 bases, leaving 8 bases between the germline ends. Germline V gene lookup returns CDR1 LNHDA and CDR2 SQIVND (reference sequence). The CDR3 totals 14 residues. The CDR3 loop reads CASSIGLLNTEAFF. The CDR3 nucleotides are TGTGCCAGTAGTATCGGCCTCCTGAACACTGAAGCTTTCTTT.

The genes are TRBV30 and TRBJ2-5, with D possibly being TRBD1 or TRBD2 (5 bases each). Trimming cost V 5 bases and J 5 bases, with 9 bases left between them. This CDR3 is built from 11 residues. Germline loops: CDR1 GTSNPN, CDR2 SVGIG (reference sequence). The CDR3 DNA sequence: TGTGCCTGGGAGGGGCGGGAGACCCAGTACTTC. This translates into CAWEGRETQYF.

This clone has just one count. The chain links TRBV14 to TRBJ1-4, with D uncertain. CDR3 size: 17 residues. Trimming left V 4 bases short and J 0 bases short, with 15 bases between. Germline lookup yields CDR1 SGHDN and CDR2 FVKESK. The DNA for the CDR3 is TGTGCCAGCAGCCCCACTGGGCAGAGTGCAACTAATGAAAAACTGTTTTTT. Protein sequence: CASSPTGQSATNEKLFF.

The chain links TRBV28 to TRBJ2-7, with D possibly being TRBD1 (6 bases). Germline assignment: CDR1 MDHEN and CDR2 SYDVKM. The CDR3 length is 12 residues. The V end lost 5 bases, the J end lost 4 bases, and 9 bases lay between the germline ends. The chain's CDR3 is CASSLDRYEQYF. CDR3 DNA sequence: TGTGCCAGCAGTCTTGACAGGTACGAGCAGTACTTC.

The J gene is TRBJ2-5, the V gene TRBV7-9; 10 bases are a match to TRBD2. V was clipped by 4 bases and J by 5 bases; unmatched bases: 7. Germline loops: CDR1 SEHNR, CDR2 FQNEAQ (reference sequence). This CDR3 region has 15 residues. The CDR3 region has the DNA TGTGCCAGCAGCTCCCGGCTAGCGGGAGTCGAGACCCAGTACTTC. Its protein product is CASSSRLAGVETQYF.

The gene calls are TRBV29-1 and TRBJ2-7; 9 nucleotides match TRBD2. Per germline, CDR1 SQVTM and CDR2 ANQGSEA. This CDR3 spans 13 amino acids. V shed 4 bases, J shed 5 bases, and the junction held 6 bases outside the gene matches. The CDR3 region is CSVAREGRDEQYF. As DNA, the CDR3 is TGCAGCGTTGCGCGGGAGGGCCGCGACGAGCAGTACTTC.

The genes are TRBV5-1 and TRBJ1-1, with D perhaps matching TRBD1 (6 bases). The ends were cut back, 4 bases at V and 6 bases at J, with 13 bases in the middle. Per germline, CDR1 SGHRS and CDR2 YFSETQ. The CDR3 consists of 13 residues. Here the CDR3 DNA reads TGCGCCAGCAGCGCCCACAGGGAAGCTGAAGCTTTCTTT. It specifies CASSAHREAEAFF.

This clone was counted a single time. The chain combines TRBV2 with TRBJ2-3; tentatively, D is TRBD1 (5 bases). The V gene's germline CDR1 is SNHLY and CDR2 FYNNEI. The V end lost 2 bases, the J end lost 3 bases, and 6 bases lay between the germline ends. This CDR3 region has 13 residues. The CDR3, as DNA: TGTGCCAGCAGTGAAAGGGGAACAGATACGCAGTATTTT. Residues: CASSERGTDTQYF.